Described below is a single T cell receptor (beta chain) sequence and its context. These data are taken from a study of technical replicates of blood from a handful of donors. Using immunoSEQ multiplex PCR, the repertoire was profiled, and TCRdb retains in-frame clones only, with some absent. The table includes about 85,000 clones, around 94% detected once. Looked up from germline, CDR1 is LNHDA and CDR2 is SQIVND (reference sequence). The germline V and J ends were trimmed by 7 bases and 1 base, with 16 bases remaining between them. CDR3 length equals 15 residues. The chain uses TRBV19 and TRBJ1-1; D possibly corresponds to TRBD1 (5 bases). Sequenced: T cells isolated from PBMCs. The source is a human donor in good health. As DNA, the CDR3 is TGTGCCAGTACCCAGCAGGGAGGAGGGAACACTGAAGCTTTCTTT. Protein product: CASTQQGGGNTEAFF.